The T cell receptor (beta chain) under discussion was sequenced for a study of beta chain features in type 1 diabetes. General observations from the study: Researchers reported that naive, central memory and Treg TCRB repertoires appeared more similar in patients than in healthy donors. Among patients with Type 1 diabetes, TCRB CDR3s were moderately but significantly shorter in every one of the four CD4+ subsets. Over-representation of high TCR-expressing cells was a possible consequence of cDNA sequencing.

Of the isolated RNA, all was reverse transcribed, and so the sequenced material was expressed TCRB transcripts. The protocol was immunoSEQ multiplex PCR, while the TCRdb copy is restricted to in-frame clones and leaves out a portion. The sample has 160,000 or so clones, over 55% seen once. Researchers reported sorting CD4+ naive, central memory, regulatory and stem cell-like memory cells via CD45RO/CCR7/CD25/CD127/CD95/CD27. The germline V and J ends were trimmed by 5 bases and 0 bases, with 5 bases remaining between them. CDR1 and CDR2 (germline): MDHEN, SYDVKM. The CDR3 length is 14 residues. Note on this clone: Antigen unknown.

The source is a man aged 25 to 40 with type 1 diabetes. The source material was naive CD4+ T cells from blood. V and J are TRBV28 and TRBJ2-6; D not resolved. The CDR3 DNA reads as TGTGCCAGCAGTGGGCCCTCTGGGGCCAACGTCCTGACTTTC. It yields the protein CASSGPSGANVLTF.